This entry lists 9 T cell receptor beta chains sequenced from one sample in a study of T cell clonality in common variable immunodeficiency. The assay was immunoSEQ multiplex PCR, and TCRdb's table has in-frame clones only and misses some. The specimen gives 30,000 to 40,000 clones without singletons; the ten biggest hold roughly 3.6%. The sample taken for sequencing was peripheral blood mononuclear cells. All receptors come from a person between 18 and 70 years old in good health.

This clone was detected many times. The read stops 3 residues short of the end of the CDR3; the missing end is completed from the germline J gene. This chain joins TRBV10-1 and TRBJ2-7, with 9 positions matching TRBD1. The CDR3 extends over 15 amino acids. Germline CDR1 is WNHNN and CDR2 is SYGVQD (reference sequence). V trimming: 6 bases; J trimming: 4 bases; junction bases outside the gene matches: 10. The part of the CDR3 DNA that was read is TGCGCCAGCAGCCCCGGGACAGGGCTTCTTTACGAG. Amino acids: CASSPGTGLLYE. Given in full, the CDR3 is CASSPGTGLLYEQYF.

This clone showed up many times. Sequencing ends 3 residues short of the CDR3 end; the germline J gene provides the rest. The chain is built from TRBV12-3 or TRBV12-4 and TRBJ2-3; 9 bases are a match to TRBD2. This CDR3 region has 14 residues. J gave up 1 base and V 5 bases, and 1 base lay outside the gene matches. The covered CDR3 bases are TGTGCCAGCAGTCGGACTAGCGGCACAGATACG. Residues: CASSRTSGTDT. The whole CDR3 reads CASSRTSGTDTQYF.

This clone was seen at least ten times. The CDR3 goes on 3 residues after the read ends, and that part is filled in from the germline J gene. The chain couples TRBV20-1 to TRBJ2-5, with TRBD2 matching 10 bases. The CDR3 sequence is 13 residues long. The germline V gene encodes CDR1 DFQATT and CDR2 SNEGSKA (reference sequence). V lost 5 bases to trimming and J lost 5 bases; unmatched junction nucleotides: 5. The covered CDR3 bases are TGCAGTGCTGTAGCGGGAGGCTTTGAGACC. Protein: CSAVAGGFET. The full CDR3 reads CSAVAGGFETQYF.

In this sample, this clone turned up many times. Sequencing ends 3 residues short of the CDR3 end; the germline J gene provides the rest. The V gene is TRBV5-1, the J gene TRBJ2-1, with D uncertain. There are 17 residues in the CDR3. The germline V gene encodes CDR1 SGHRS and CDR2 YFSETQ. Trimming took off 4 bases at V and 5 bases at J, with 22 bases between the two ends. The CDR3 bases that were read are TGCGCCAGCAGCCTGCTCCAGAGCCCAGACTCAGACAATGAG. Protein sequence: CASSLLQSPDSDNE. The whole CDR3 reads CASSLLQSPDSDNEQFF.

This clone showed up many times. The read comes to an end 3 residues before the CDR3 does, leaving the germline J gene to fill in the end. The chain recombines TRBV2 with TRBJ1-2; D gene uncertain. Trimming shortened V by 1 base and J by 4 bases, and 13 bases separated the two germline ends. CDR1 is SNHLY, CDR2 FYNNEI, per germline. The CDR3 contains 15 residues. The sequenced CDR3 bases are TGTGCCAGCAGTGAAGGGGCCCAAACGAGCTATGGC. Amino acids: CASSEGAQTSYG. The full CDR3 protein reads CASSEGAQTSYGYTF.

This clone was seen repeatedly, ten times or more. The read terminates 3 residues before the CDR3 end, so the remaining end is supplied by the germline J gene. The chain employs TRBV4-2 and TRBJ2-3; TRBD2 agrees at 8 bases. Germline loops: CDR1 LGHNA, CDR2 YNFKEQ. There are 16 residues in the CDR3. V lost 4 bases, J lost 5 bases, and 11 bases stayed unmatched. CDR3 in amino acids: CASSLLGGAFGDTQYF. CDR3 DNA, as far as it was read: TGTGCCAGCAGCCTCCTCGGGGGGGCCTTCGGAGATACG.

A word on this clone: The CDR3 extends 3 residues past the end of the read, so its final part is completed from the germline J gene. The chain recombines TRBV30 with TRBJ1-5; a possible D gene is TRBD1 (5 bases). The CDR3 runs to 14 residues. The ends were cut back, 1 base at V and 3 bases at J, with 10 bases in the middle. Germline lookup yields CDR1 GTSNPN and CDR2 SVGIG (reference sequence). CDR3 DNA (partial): TGTGCCTGGAGTGCGGGGGTCGACAATCAGCCC. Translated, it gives CAWSAGVDNQP. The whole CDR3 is CAWSAGVDNQPQHF.

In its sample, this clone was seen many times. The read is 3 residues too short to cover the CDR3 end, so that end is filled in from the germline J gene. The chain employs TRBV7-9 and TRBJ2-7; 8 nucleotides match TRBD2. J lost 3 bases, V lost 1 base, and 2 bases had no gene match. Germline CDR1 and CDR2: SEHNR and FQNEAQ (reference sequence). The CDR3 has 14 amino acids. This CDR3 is CASSLGLANYEQYF. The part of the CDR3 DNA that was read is TGTGCCAGCAGCTTAGGACTAGCGAACTACGAG.

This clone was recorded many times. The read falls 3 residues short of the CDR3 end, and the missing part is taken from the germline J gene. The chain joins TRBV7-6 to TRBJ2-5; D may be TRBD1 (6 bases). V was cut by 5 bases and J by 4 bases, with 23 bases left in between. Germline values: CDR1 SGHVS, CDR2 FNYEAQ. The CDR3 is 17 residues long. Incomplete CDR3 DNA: TGTGCCAGCAGCCATCAACAGGGTAACCCGCCGACAGAGACC. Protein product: CASSHQQGNPPTET. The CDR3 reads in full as CASSHQQGNPPTETQYF. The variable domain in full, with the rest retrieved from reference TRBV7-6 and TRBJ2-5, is GAGVSQSPRYKVTKRGQDVALRCDPISGHVSLYWYRQALGQGPEFLTYFNYEAQQDKSGLPNDRFSAERPEGSISTLTIQRTEQRDSAMYRCASSHQQGNPPTETQYFGPGTRLLVL.